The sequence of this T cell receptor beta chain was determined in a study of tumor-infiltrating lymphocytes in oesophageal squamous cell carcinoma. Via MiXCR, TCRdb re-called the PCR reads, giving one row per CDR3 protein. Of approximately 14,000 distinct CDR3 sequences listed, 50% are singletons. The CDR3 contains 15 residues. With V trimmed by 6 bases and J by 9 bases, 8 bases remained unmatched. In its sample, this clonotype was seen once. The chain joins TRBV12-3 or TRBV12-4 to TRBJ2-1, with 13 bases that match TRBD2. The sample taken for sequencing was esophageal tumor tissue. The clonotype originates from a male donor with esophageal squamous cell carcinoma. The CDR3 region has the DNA TGTGCCAGCAGCCAACTAGCGGGGGGGCCTAGTGAGCAGTTCTTC. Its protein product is CASSQLAGGPSEQFF.